This T cell receptor (beta chain) appears in the sequencing data of a study of lymphopenia after photon versus proton radiotherapy. Here immunoSEQ multiplex PCR was the method, and the copy in TCRdb shows in-frame clones only, minus some. This table has about 33,000 clones, about 90% appearing once. V gave up 3 bases and J gave up 5 bases; unmatched junction bases: 9. In germline, CDR1 is SGHRS, CDR2 YFSETQ. The length of the CDR3 is 16 residues. The clonotype comes from a woman in her 50s with pancreatic cancer. The rearrangement joins TRBV5-1 to TRBJ2-5; 11 bases match TRBD2. Sequencing was performed on peripheral blood, taken from a patient treated with photon-based radiotherapy. The CDR3 DNA is TGCGCCAGCAGCTACCCTATAGCGGGAGGGCTTGAGACCCAGTACTTC. It encodes CASSYPIAGGLETQYF.